One sample yielded the 27 T cell receptor beta chains listed below, sequenced in a study of T cells in Graves' hyperthyroidism and ophthalmopathy. Using RNA transcripts as the source, TCR beta CDR3 regions were amplified. The study used the HTBI primer set for a first-round RT-PCR of the TCR CDR3. TCRdb recomputed calls from the multiplex PCR reads with MiXCR, one row per CDR3 protein. This sample carries roughly 500,000 distinct CDR3 sequences, about 24% of them seen once, and the ten largest clones take about 10%. The sequencing sample was made of blood. These receptors originate from a woman in her twenties or thirties with Graves' ophthalmopathy.

The chain has TRBV30 and TRBJ2-5; 9 nucleotides line up with TRBD1. CDR3 size: 12 residues. CDR1 is GTSNPN, CDR2 SVGIG, per germline (reference sequence). Germline trimming cut 5 bases from V and 5 bases from J; bases unmatched to any gene: 3. This chain's CDR3 is CAWDRGYETQYF. Here the CDR3 DNA reads TGTGCCTGGGACAGGGGGTATGAGACCCAGTACTTC.

Many counts were recorded for this clonotype. A read error may account for a junction end that differs from germline. This chain uses TRBV6-1 with TRBJ1-1; weak D call: TRBD1 (6 bases). There are 14 residues in the CDR3. Germline loops: CDR1 MNHNS, CDR2 SASEGT. The CDR3 DNA is TGCGCCAGCAGCCGAGACAGGTTGAACACTGAAGCTTTCTTT. This encodes CASSRDRLNTEAFF.

In this sample, this clonotype turned up many times. A much larger clone lies one base from this, so it may be a read error. V gene TRBV7-2 combines with J gene TRBJ2-7, with D unclear. The CDR3 has 12 amino acids. Germline V gives CDR1 SGHTA, CDR2 FQGNSA. Trimming pared 5 bases from V and 0 bases from J, leaving 5 bases between. The CDR3 DNA reads as TGTGCCAGCAGCGTAAGCTCCTACGAGCAGTACTTC. Translating it yields CASSVSSYEQYF. Combining the CDR3 with reference TRBV7-2 and TRBJ2-7 gives the whole variable domain GAGVSQSPSNKVTEKGKDVELRCDPISGHTALYWYRQSLGQGLEFLIYFQGNSAPDKSGLPSDRFSAERTGGSVSTLTIQRTQQEDSAVYLCASSVSSYEQYFGPGTRLTVT.

CDR3 region: CASSLGVEGEETQYF. CDR3 sequence (DNA): TGTGCCAGCAGTTTAGGCGTGGAGGGGGAAGAGACCCAGTACTTC. The chain uses TRBV12-3 or TRBV12-4 and TRBJ2-5; D possibly matches TRBD1 or TRBD2 (6 bases each). V lost 1 base, J lost 3 bases, and 12 bases lay in between. The length of the CDR3 is 15 residues.

This clonotype appeared once. The conserved closing phenylalanine or tryptophan is absent in this CDR3, likely reflecting a read error. The DNA is left out, because the CDR3 cannot be placed on it with certainty; the CDR3 is given as TCRdb lists it. The genes are TRBV12-3 or TRBV12-4 and TRBJ1-2; the table assigns TRBD1, which was not confirmed against the DNA. The CDR3 is 14 amino acids in total, end residues counted. This CDR3 is CASSRQVTNYGFTV.

Comments on this clonotype: A much bigger clone sits one base away, suggesting this may be a read error. Given the absence of the conserved phenylalanine or tryptophan at the CDR3 end, a read error is likely. The rearrangement joins TRBV7-9 to TRBJ1-1; 8 bases match TRBD1. This CDR3 spans 15 amino acids. Trimming cost V 5 bases and J 1 base; bases outside gene matches: 6. Looked up from germline, CDR1 is SEHNR and CDR2 is FQNEAQ (reference sequence). CDR3 protein: CASSALGQGNTEAFV. The CDR3 DNA reads TGTGCCAGCAGCGCGCTAGGACAGGGGAACACTGAAGCTTTCGTT.

This clonotype appeared many times. The genes are TRBV20-1 and TRBJ1-1; D is undetermined. Germline V lookup: CDR1 DFQATT, CDR2 SNEGSKA (reference sequence). Trimming took off 1 base at V and 5 bases at J, with 8 bases between the two ends. The CDR3 loop spans 12 amino acids. The CDR3 protein is CSARGEGTEAFF. The CDR3 DNA reads as TGCAGTGCTAGAGGGGAAGGAACTGAAGCTTTCTTT.

This clonotype appeared a few times. The chain employs TRBV7-9 and TRBJ1-1; maybe TRBD1 (5 bases). V lost 4 bases and J 1 base, leaving 13 bases between the germline ends. The CDR3 sequence is 15 residues long. CDR1 and CDR2 (germline): SEHNR, FQNEAQ (reference sequence). The CDR3 DNA sequence: TGTGCCAGCAGCTCCGCCTACAGGACGAACACTGAAGCTTTCTTT. Translation gives CASSSAYRTNTEAFF.

This clonotype was seen ten or more times. The rearrangement links TRBV12-3 or TRBV12-4 to TRBJ1-1; perhaps TRBD1 as D (5 bases). There are 13 residues in the CDR3. V was shortened by 4 bases and J by 4 bases, with 10 bases between the two germline ends. In nucleotides, the CDR3 is TGTGCCAGCAGTTGGGACTGGGGCACTGAAGCTTTCTTT. This sequence encodes CASSWDWGTEAFF.

This chain links TRBV6-1 with TRBJ2-7; TRBD1 aligns across 8 bases. CDR1 MNHNS and CDR2 SASEGT come from the germline V gene. With V trimmed by 5 bases and J by 2 bases, 8 bases remained unmatched. The CDR3 spans 15 residues. CDR3 protein: CASSISGQGPYEQYF. CDR3 nucleotides: TGTGCCAGCAGTATCTCAGGACAGGGCCCCTACGAGCAGTACTTC.

In this sample, this clonotype turned up many times. The J gene is TRBJ1-2, the V gene TRBV10-3; 7 bases align to TRBD1. J lost 7 bases, V lost 6 bases, and 8 bases had no gene match. The length of the CDR3 is 13 residues. Germline CDR1 and CDR2: ENHRY and SYGVKD. For the CDR3, the DNA is TGTGCCATCAGCTTGACAGGGCCGGTTGGCTACACCTTC. Protein sequence: CAISLTGPVGYTF.

The V call is TRBV3-1, the J call TRBJ1-1; D ambiguous. CDR3 length equals 15 residues. Between the trimmed V and J ends, which lost 1 base and 1 base, there was a span of 10 bases. The germline V gene has CDR1 LGHDT and CDR2 YNNKEL (reference sequence). CDR3 amino acids: CASSQGLQPNTEAFF. The CDR3 region has the DNA TGTGCCAGCAGCCAAGGATTACAGCCGAACACTGAAGCTTTCTTT.

This clonotype was recorded at least ten times. The V and J genes are TRBV13 and TRBJ1-2; the D is unclear. With 3 bases removed from V and 4 bases from J, the gap between germline ends came to 9 bases. The CDR3 contains 13 residues. Germline V gene data show CDR1 as PRHDT and CDR2 as FYEKMQ (reference sequence). CDR3 in DNA: TGTGCCAGCAGCTTGGATGAGCGCTATGGCTACACCTTC. Protein: CASSLDERYGYTF.

The chain couples TRBV30 to TRBJ2-2, with D maybe TRBD1 (6 bases). The V gene lost 5 bases and the J gene lost 9 bases, with 13 bases spanning the gap. The CDR3 runs 12 residues. The germline V gene has CDR1 GTSNPN and CDR2 SVGIG (reference sequence). CDR3 coding DNA: TGTGCCTGGGGCAACAGGGTCCGGGAGCTGTTTTTT. Residues: CAWGNRVRELFF.

This clonotype was seen repeatedly, ten times or more. This chain uses TRBV6-5 with TRBJ1-5; D is unclear. Trimming removed 4 bases from V and 8 bases from J, with 12 bases in between. Per the germline V gene, CDR1 is MNHEY and CDR2 is SVGAGI. The CDR3 sequence is 13 residues long. DNA of the CDR3: TGTGCCAGCAGTTTCGAGGCCCAAGAGCCCCAGCATTTT. It codes for CASSFEAQEPQHF.

This chain uses TRBV12-3 or TRBV12-4 with TRBJ2-7; no firm D call. V dropped 2 bases and J dropped 1 base, with 15 bases sitting between them. This CDR3 comprises 16 residues. CDR3 loop: CASSLYRAEKSYEQYF. The CDR3, as DNA: TGTGCCAGCAGTTTATATAGGGCAGAGAAATCCTACGAGCAGTACTTC.

This clonotype was detected ten times or more. This chain connects TRBV29-1 to TRBJ2-7; TRBD2 is a possible D gene (5 bases). CDR1 and CDR2 from the germline V gene are SQVTM and ANQGSEA. The CDR3 covers 12 residues. Trimming cost V 7 bases and J 0 bases, with 10 bases left between them. CDR3 nucleotide sequence: TGCAGCGCCGCCGAGGGCTCCTACGAGCAGTACTTC. It encodes CSAAEGSYEQYF.

This clonotype was found a few times. This chain joins TRBV7-2 and TRBJ1-6; D unresolved. V lost 7 bases, J lost 8 bases, and 18 bases lay in between. Germline values: CDR1 SGHTA, CDR2 FQGNSA. This CDR3 has 15 residues. CDR3 DNA sequence: TGTGCCAGCAAATTTGTTGGGAGGGCCGATTCACCCCTCCACTTT. It yields the protein CASKFVGRADSPLHF.

This clonotype occurred many times. The chain combines TRBV6-1 with TRBJ2-3, with 7 bases matching TRBD1. Germline CDR1 and CDR2: MNHNS and SASEGT. There are 14 residues in the CDR3. The junction had 6 bases not matched to a gene; V was cut back by 8 bases and J by 1 base. DNA for the CDR3: TGTGCCAGCTGCCTCGGACAGGGCACAGATACGCAGTATTTT. This encodes CASCLGQGTDTQYF.

J is TRBJ2-7 and V is TRBV5-1; D might be TRBD2 (6 bases). The V and J ends lost 0 bases and 7 bases respectively, with 26 bases between them. Germline-derived CDR1 and CDR2 are SGHRS and YFSETQ. CDR3 length equals 18 residues. CDR3 sequence: CASSLAFQGPGLHLEQYF. Here the CDR3 DNA reads TGCGCCAGCAGCTTGGCGTTCCAAGGGCCGGGACTCCACCTGGAGCAGTACTTC.

This clonotype showed up just a few times. V gene TRBV7-2 combines with J gene TRBJ1-2; 8 nucleotides align to TRBD1. V shed 5 bases and J 7 bases; nucleotides not matched to a gene: 3. The CDR3 sequence is 12 residues long. Germline CDR1 is SGHTA and CDR2 is FQGNSA. The chain's CDR3 is CASSTDRAGYTF. As DNA, the CDR3 is TGTGCCAGCAGCACGGACAGGGCTGGCTACACCTTC. The whole variable domain, filled in from reference TRBV7-2 and TRBJ1-2, reads GAGVSQSPSNKVTEKGKDVELRCDPISGHTALYWYRQSLGQGLEFLIYFQGNSAPDKSGLPSDRFSAERTGGSVSTLTIQRTQQEDSAVYLCASSTDRAGYTFGSGTRLTVV.

The chain employs TRBV7-8 and TRBJ1-1, with D hard to call. V lost 4 bases and J lost 1, with 10 bases in between. Germline V gives CDR1 SGHVS, CDR2 FQNEAQ. This CDR3 is built from 14 residues. CDR3 DNA: TGTGCCAGCAGCTACGACGGGTCGAACACTGAAGCTTTCTTT. Its translation: CASSYDGSNTEAFF.

This clonotype was detected only a few times. The rearrangement uses TRBV30 and TRBJ2-2; weak D call: TRBD1 (6 bases). The V gene lost 8 bases and the J gene lost 0 bases, with 19 bases spanning the gap. The V gene's germline CDR1 is GTSNPN and CDR2 SVGIG (reference sequence). The length of the CDR3 is 16 residues. The CDR3 is CAEASQGRPNTGELFF. The CDR3 nucleotides are TGTGCCGAGGCCTCGCAGGGGCGACCGAACACCGGGGAGCTGTTTTTT.

The sample holds many counts of this clonotype. Written as DNA, the CDR3 is TGTGCCAGCAGCACGGACAGGGTAGGCTATGGCTACACCTTC. Protein sequence: CASSTDRVGYGYTF. V usage is TRBV7-9 and J usage is TRBJ1-2, with 8 bases fitting TRBD1. The CDR3 has 14 residues. V shed 5 bases, J shed 4 bases, and the junction held 6 bases outside the gene matches. Germline V CDR1 and CDR2: SEHNR, FQNEAQ (reference sequence).

The gene calls are TRBV7-2 and TRBJ2-2; D not certain. V was clipped by 6 bases and J by 6 bases, with 11 bases between them. Looked up from germline, CDR1 is SGHTA and CDR2 is FQGNSA. The CDR3 runs 13 residues. In nucleotides, the CDR3 is TGTGCCAGCAGTCAACTCCGGGCCGGGGAGCTGTTTTTT. This codes for CASSQLRAGELFF. The full variable domain, with the rest looked up from reference TRBV7-2 and TRBJ2-2, is GAGVSQSPSNKVTEKGKDVELRCDPISGHTALYWYRQSLGQGLEFLIYFQGNSAPDKSGLPSDRFSAERTGGSVSTLTIQRTQQEDSAVYLCASSQLRAGELFFGEGSRLTVL.

V and J are TRBV27 and TRBJ1-1, with a possible D match to TRBD1 (6 bases). V was pared by 5 bases and J by 5 bases, with 12 bases between. The germline V gene has CDR1 MNHEY and CDR2 SMNVEV (reference sequence). This CDR3 region has 13 residues. The CDR3, as DNA: TGTGCCAGCAGTGAACAGGGTAGGACTGAAGCTTTCTTT. It translates to CASSEQGRTEAFF.

In its sample, this clonotype was seen many times. The rearrangement joins TRBV9 to TRBJ2-5, with TRBD2 identical over 7 bases. Germline V CDR1 and CDR2: SGDLS, YYNGEE. J was trimmed by 5 bases and V by 3 bases; bases with no gene match: 7. The CDR3 totals 14 residues. CDR3 coding DNA: TGTGCCAGCAGCGCCCAGCGGGGTGGGGAGACCCAGTACTTC. Translated: CASSAQRGGETQYF.